This T cell receptor (beta chain) came from a study of T cells in Graves' hyperthyroidism and ophthalmopathy. V lost 5 bases and J 8 bases, leaving 16 bases between the germline ends. This CDR3 region has 15 residues. Germline CDR1 and CDR2: MDHEN and SYDVKM. TCR beta CDR3 regions were amplified from RNA. HTBI primers drove first-round RT-PCR of the TCR CDR3. TCRdb reanalysed the multiplex PCR reads using MiXCR and keeps one entry per CDR3 protein. The table has roughly 500,000 distinct CDR3 sequences, around a fifth seen once. The chain uses TRBV28 and TRBJ1-6, with D perhaps matching TRBD1 (5 bases). Input material: blood. This TCR derives from a woman between 65 and 79 years old with Graves' ophthalmopathy. The CDR3 loop reads CASSSPGGSDSPLHF. CDR3 coding DNA: TGTGCCAGCAGTAGCCCCGGGGGATCGGATTCACCCCTCCACTTT.